Reported below is one TCR beta chain. This sample was included in a study of blood T cell repertoires in COVID-19. Study details: Sites in the United States, Italy and Spain provided acute and convalescent COVID-19 samples. The cDNA or gDNA used as material had been derived from T cells, B-cell-depleted T cells, or PBMCs.

Clones were read by immunoSEQ multiplex PCR, and TCRdb kept only the in-frame ones, dropping some. The profile shows some 270,000 clones, 80% to 90% of them singletons. Sequenced input: peripheral blood. The receptor was derived from a man aged 30-40 years with acute or convalescent COVID-19.

The CDR3 DNA follows: TGTGCCAGCAGTTACCTTGGACAGGGGCGGAACAATCAGCCCCAGCATTTT. Protein sequence: CASSYLGQGRNNQPQHF. This chain joins TRBV28 and TRBJ1-5; 9 positions agree with TRBD1. The CDR3 length is 17 residues. From germline, CDR1 is MDHEN and CDR2 SYDVKM. Unmatched junction bases numbered 10, after V lost 4 bases and J lost 3 bases.